The 27 T cell receptor beta chains presented below share a single source sample, sequenced in a study of glioma-infiltrating T cells (dated by TCRdb to 2016 to 2017). This sample was sequenced with an Illumina MiSeq. The iRepertoire nested amplicon-rescue multiplex PCR (arm-PCR) platform was used to amplify TCR alpha and beta CDR3 regions from RNA. TCRdb ran its own pipeline on the public reads, namely fastp trimming at Q25 and MiXCR clone calling, and kept in-frame beta chains. All rows with the same CDR3 protein become a single entry with the most common DNA and genes. Recorded for this sample are about 130,000 distinct CDR3 sequences; approximately 26% of them occurred a single time. The ten largest clones capture about a quarter of the sample. What was sequenced was glioma tissue, nonneoplastic brain tissue, or PBMCs (not recorded which). Receptor source: a human donor with low-grade glioma or glioblastoma, undergoing nonglioma brain surgery, or in good health (not recorded which).

There are many counts of this clonotype. V and J are TRBV6-1 and TRBJ2-4; perhaps TRBD1 as D (6 bases). There are 15 residues in the CDR3. Trimming pared 6 bases from V and 0 bases from J, leaving 12 bases between. Germline V gives CDR1 MNHNS, CDR2 SASEGT. In DNA, the CDR3 is TGTGCCAGCAGGCCCGCAGGGGAAGCCAAAAACATTCAGTACTTC. This gives the protein CASRPAGEAKNIQYF.

This clonotype has ten or more counts. The J gene is TRBJ1-5, the V gene TRBV6-1; D call uncertain. Trimming took 5 bases from V and 10 from J, leaving 15 bases between them. Germline V gene data show CDR1 as MNHNS and CDR2 as SASEGT. This CDR3 spans 13 amino acids. This CDR3 reads CASSLYLGPPQHF. CDR3 sequence (DNA): TGTGCCAGCAGTCTCTACCTTGGACCTCCCCAGCATTTT.

The V gene is TRBV20-1, the J gene TRBJ1-1; D gene uncertain. Trimming shortened V by 5 bases and J by 14 bases, and 24 bases separated the two germline ends. CDR1 and CDR2 from the germline V gene are DFQATT and SNEGSKA (reference sequence). CDR3 length: 13 amino acids. The CDR3 region is CSAPIWPNFAQFF. In DNA form, the CDR3 reads TGCAGTGCTCCTATATGGCCAAACTTCGCGCAGTTCTTT.

The sample holds many counts of this clonotype. The V gene is TRBV27, the J gene TRBJ1-3; 7 bases agree with TRBD1. Germline loops: CDR1 MNHEY, CDR2 SMNVEV (reference sequence). With 5 bases clipped from V and 4 bases from J, the junction kept 5 bases outside the gene matches. This CDR3 region has 14 residues. The CDR3 region is CASSRRTGGNTIYF. As DNA, the CDR3 is TGTGCCAGCAGTCGCCGGACAGGCGGAAACACCATATATTTT.

The chain carries TRBV6-1 and TRBJ1-1; the D is unclear. The CDR3 length is 13 residues. Germline V gene data show CDR1 as MNHNS and CDR2 as SASEGT. The V end lost 6 bases, the J end lost 8 bases, and 16 bases lay between the germline ends. The DNA of the CDR3 is TGTGCCAGCAGCCCAGGCGGTTTTTCCGAAGCTTTCTTT. It is translated as CASSPGGFSEAFF.

Many counts were recorded for this clonotype. The chain employs TRBV6-1 and TRBJ2-7, with unresolved D. V shed 6 bases and J shed 1 base, with 10 bases lying between them. CDR3 length: 13 residues. Germline assignment: CDR1 MNHNS and CDR2 SASEGT. CDR3 amino acids: CASSLGQSYEQYV. The CDR3 nucleotides read TGTGCCAGCAGCCTTGGGCAGTCCTACGAGCAGTACGTC.

With respect to this clonotype: The CDR3 carries no conserved terminal phenylalanine or tryptophan, so it likely arises from a read error. The chain's CDR3 is CASSEWGQGIGNQPQHS. Written as DNA, the CDR3 is TGTGCCAGCAGTGAATGGGGACAGGGGATCGGCAATCAGCCCCAGCATTCT. The chain carries TRBV2 and TRBJ1-5, with TRBD1 matching 10 bases. V was pared by 2 bases and J by 2 bases, with 6 bases of the junction left unmatched. CDR3 length: 17 residues. Looked up from germline, CDR1 is SNHLY and CDR2 is FYNNEI.

This clonotype was seen many times. The CDR3 spells CASRTAINQPQHF. The CDR3, as DNA: TGTGCCAGCAGGACGGCGATCAATCAGCCCCAGCATTTT. This rearrangement joins TRBV28 to TRBJ1-5; no clear D gene. The CDR3 length is 13 residues. Germline loops: CDR1 MDHEN, CDR2 SYDVKM. V lost 6 bases, J lost 3 bases, and 9 bases lay in between.

CDR3: CASSSTRDTQYF. Here the CDR3 DNA reads TGTGCCAGCAGCTCCACTAGGGATACGCAGTATTTT. The gene calls are TRBV7-6 and TRBJ2-3; weak D call: TRBD2 (5 bases). The CDR3 has 12 residues. V gave up 4 bases and J gave up 6 bases, with 8 bases separating them. Germline values: CDR1 SGHVS, CDR2 FNYEAQ. The variable domain in full, completed from reference TRBV7-6 and TRBJ2-3, reads GAGVSQSPRYKVTKRGQDVALRCDPISGHVSLYWYRQALGQGPEFLTYFNYEAQQDKSGLPNDRFSAERPEGSISTLTIQRTEQRDSAMYRCASSSTRDTQYFGPGTRLTVL.

This chain connects TRBV11-2 to TRBJ2-3; no reliable D call. The CDR3 sequence is 15 residues long. Deletions cut 3 bases from V and 0 bases from J, with 10 bases between. From germline, CDR1 is SGHAT and CDR2 FQNNGV. CDR3 loop: CASSFLTVSTDTQYF. As DNA, the CDR3 is TGTGCCAGCAGCTTCCTTACCGTAAGCACAGATACGCAGTATTTT.

This clonotype was seen only a few times. The V call is TRBV27, the J call TRBJ1-4; the match to TRBD1 covers 9 bases. Trimming took 5 bases from V and 8 from J; bases not matched to a gene: 9. This CDR3 contains 15 residues. The germline CDR1 and CDR2 sequences are MNHEY and SMNVEV (reference sequence). The CDR3 DNA is TGTGCCAGCAGTCCCGATGGGACAGGGCCGGAAAAACTGTTTTTT. This encodes CASSPDGTGPEKLFF.

Details on this clonotype: This may be a read error, as it is one base from a much larger clone. This chain connects TRBV7-2 to TRBJ1-1; D remains unclear. V was shortened by 4 bases and J by 2 bases, with 14 bases between the two germline ends. CDR1 and CDR2 (germline): SGHTA, FQGNSA. This CDR3 region has 15 residues. CDR3 nucleotides: TGTGCCAGCAGCTCGATATCAGACATAAACACTGAAGCTTTCTTT. It codes for CASSSISDINTEAFF.

This clonotype was observed a handful of times. The chain is built from TRBV27 and TRBJ1-3; D ambiguous. Germline V lookup: CDR1 MNHEY, CDR2 SMNVEV (reference sequence). The ends were cut back, 5 bases at V and 2 bases at J, with 13 bases in the middle. CDR3 length equals 15 residues. CDR3 nucleotides: TGTGCCAGCAGTCCCCTGGATCGGACTGGAAACACCATATATTTT. Encoded protein: CASSPLDRTGNTIYF.

The V call is TRBV5-1, the J call TRBJ2-4; 7 nucleotides match TRBD1. V was pared by 3 bases and J by 0 bases, with 6 bases of the junction left unmatched. Per germline, CDR1 SGHRS and CDR2 YFSETQ. The CDR3 spans 16 residues. The CDR3 is CASSWDSQLAKNIQYF. CDR3 coding DNA: TGCGCCAGCAGCTGGGACAGCCAACTAGCCAAAAACATTCAGTACTTC.

The rearrangement joins TRBV4-1 to TRBJ2-3, with no clear D. Trimming removed 1 base at V and 3 bases at J, with 8 bases between. Germline V lookup: CDR1 MGHRA, CDR2 YSYEKL. The CDR3 totals 14 residues. The CDR3 region is CASSQGLWTDTQYF. CDR3 nucleotide sequence: TGCGCCAGCAGCCAAGGCCTCTGGACAGATACGCAGTATTTT.

This clonotype was detected many times. The CDR3 nucleotides are TGTGCCAGCAGCTTACCCGGGCCGAGGGAAGAGACCCAGTACTTC. It encodes CASSLPGPREETQYF. The chain has TRBV7-8 and TRBJ2-5; tentatively, D is TRBD2 (5 bases). The length of the CDR3 is 15 residues. CDR1 and CDR2 from the germline V gene are SGHVS and FQNEAQ. V was trimmed by 2 bases and J by 3 bases, leaving 13 bases between them.

This clonotype was recorded at least ten times. The genes are TRBV6-1 and TRBJ1-2; the match to TRBD1 covers 7 bases. The CDR3 extends over 12 amino acids. CDR1 and CDR2 (germline): MNHNS, SASEGT. Trimming took 6 bases from V and 3 from J; bases not matched to a gene: 1. The CDR3 DNA is TGTGCCAGCAGGGGGACAGACTATGGCTACACCTTC. Residues: CASRGTDYGYTF.

The rearrangement joins TRBV20-1 to TRBJ1-5; 9 positions match TRBD1. The CDR3 sequence is 14 residues long. J lost 5 bases, V lost 4 bases, and 6 bases had no gene match. The V gene's germline CDR1 is DFQATT and CDR2 SNEGSKA (reference sequence). The CDR3 sequence: CSANRDRDYQPQHF. The CDR3 bases are TGCAGTGCTAACCGGGACAGGGATTATCAGCCCCAGCATTTT.

This clonotype was counted a few times. The CDR3 DNA is TGCAGTGCCGTGGGCCTTAAGAGCACAGATACGCAGTATTTT. Encoded protein: CSAVGLKSTDTQYF. The V gene is TRBV20-1, the J gene TRBJ2-3; D not certain. The germline V gene has CDR1 DFQATT and CDR2 SNEGSKA (reference sequence). Trimming pared 6 bases from V and 0 bases from J, leaving 13 bases between. CDR3 size: 14 residues.

This clonotype was seen repeatedly, ten times or more. The J gene is TRBJ1-3, the V gene TRBV15; no clear D gene. Germline loops: CDR1 LNHNV, CDR2 YYDKDF (reference sequence). The CDR3 runs 17 residues. Between the trimmed V and J ends, which lost 0 bases and 4 bases, there was a span of 16 bases. As DNA, the CDR3 is TGTGCCACCAGCAGAGAGGGTGTCGGGTTTGGCGGAAACACCATATATTTT. Residues: CATSREGVGFGGNTIYF.

The genes are TRBV2 and TRBJ1-2; the match to TRBD1 covers 8 bases. The junction had 6 bases not matched to a gene; V was cut back by 5 bases and J by 1 base. Germline CDR1 and CDR2: SNHLY and FYNNEI. This CDR3 spans 15 amino acids. CDR3 loop: CASSQTGGGNYGYTF. In DNA, the CDR3 is TGTGCCAGCAGTCAAACAGGGGGGGGTAACTATGGCTACACCTTC.

The sample holds many counts of this clonotype. V and J are TRBV20-1 and TRBJ1-6; 8 bases fit TRBD1. The germline V gene has CDR1 DFQATT and CDR2 SNEGSKA (reference sequence). This CDR3 is 15 amino acids long. V was clipped by 3 bases and J by 8 bases; unmatched bases: 9. CDR3 sequence (DNA): TGCAGTGCTAGGGCGCGGGGACAGGACCATTCACCCCTCCACTTT. This translates into CSARARGQDHSPLHF.

Comment on this clonotype: This may be a read error, as it is one base from a much larger clone. The rearrangement joins TRBV7-3 to TRBJ1-1, with a tentative D call TRBD1 (6 bases). The CDR3 sequence is 13 residues long. CDR1 and CDR2 from the germline V gene are SGHTA and FQGTGA. V shed 5 bases and J shed 5 bases, with 12 bases lying between them. DNA of the CDR3: TGTGCCAGCAGCCTACAGGGTGAGACTGAAGCTTTCTTT. The encoded protein is CASSLQGETEAFF.

Notes on this clonotype: One junction end disagrees with the germline gene, perhaps due to a read error. This sequence joins TRBV19 and TRBJ2-3; TRBD2 agrees at 10 bases. CDR1 is LNHDA and CDR2 is SQIVND in the germline V gene (reference sequence). This CDR3 region has 15 residues. The DNA of the CDR3 is TGTGCCAGTAAACCAGCGGGGGGGGGCACAGATAGGCAGTATTTT. Its translation is CASKPAGGGTDRQYF.

This clonotype was seen a few times. The chain uses TRBV24-1 and TRBJ2-1, with D possibly matching TRBD2 (5 bases). V gave up 5 bases and J gave up 8 bases, with 12 bases separating them. The length of the CDR3 is 13 residues. Germline CDR1 is KGHDR and CDR2 is SFDVKD. CDR3 nucleotides: TGTGCCACCAGTGGGGGAGCGCGCGATGAGCAGTTCTTC. It translates to CATSGGARDEQFF.

In nucleotides, the CDR3 is TGTGCCAGCACCCCGACTAGCGGGGTCAAAAACATTCAGTACTTC. Translation gives CASTPTSGVKNIQYF. The V gene is TRBV7-2, the J gene TRBJ2-4; 11 positions agree with TRBD2. The germline gives CDR1 SGHTA, CDR2 FQGNSA. The CDR3 totals 15 residues. With V trimmed by 7 bases and J by 3 bases, 5 bases remained unmatched.

The chain links TRBV29-1 to TRBJ1-1, with a weak D call TRBD1 (6 bases). CDR3 length equals 13 residues. The V and J ends lost 2 bases and 4 bases respectively, with 11 bases between them. From germline, CDR1 is SQVTM and CDR2 ANQGSEA. Written as DNA, the CDR3 is TGCAGCGTTGAATACAGGGATGGCACTGAAGCTTTCTTT. Amino acid sequence: CSVEYRDGTEAFF.